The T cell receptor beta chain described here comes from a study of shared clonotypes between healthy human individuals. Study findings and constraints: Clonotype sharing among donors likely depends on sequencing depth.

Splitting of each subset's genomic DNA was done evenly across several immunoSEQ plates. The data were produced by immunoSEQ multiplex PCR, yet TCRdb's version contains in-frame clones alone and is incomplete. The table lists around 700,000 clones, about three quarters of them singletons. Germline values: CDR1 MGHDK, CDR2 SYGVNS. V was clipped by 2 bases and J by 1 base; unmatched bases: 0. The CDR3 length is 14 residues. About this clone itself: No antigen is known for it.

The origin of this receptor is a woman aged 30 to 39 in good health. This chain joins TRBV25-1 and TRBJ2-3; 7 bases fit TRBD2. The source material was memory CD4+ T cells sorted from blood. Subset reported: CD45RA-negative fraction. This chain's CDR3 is CASSEGGGTDTQYF. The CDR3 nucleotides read TGTGCCAGCAGTGAAGGGGGGGGCACAGATACGCAGTATTTT.